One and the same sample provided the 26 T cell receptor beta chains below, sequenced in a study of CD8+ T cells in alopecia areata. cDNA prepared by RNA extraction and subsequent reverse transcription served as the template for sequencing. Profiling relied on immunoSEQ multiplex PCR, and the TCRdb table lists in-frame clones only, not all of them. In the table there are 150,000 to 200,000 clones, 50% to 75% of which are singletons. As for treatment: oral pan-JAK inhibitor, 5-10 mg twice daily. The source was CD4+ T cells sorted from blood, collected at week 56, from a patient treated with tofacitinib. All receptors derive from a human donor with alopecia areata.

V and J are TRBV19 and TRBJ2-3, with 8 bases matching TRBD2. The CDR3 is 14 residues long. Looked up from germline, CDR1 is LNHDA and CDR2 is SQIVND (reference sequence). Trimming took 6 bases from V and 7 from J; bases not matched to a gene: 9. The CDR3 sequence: CASRPYGGANTQYF. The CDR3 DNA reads TGTGCCAGTAGACCTTACGGGGGGGCGAATACGCAGTATTTT.

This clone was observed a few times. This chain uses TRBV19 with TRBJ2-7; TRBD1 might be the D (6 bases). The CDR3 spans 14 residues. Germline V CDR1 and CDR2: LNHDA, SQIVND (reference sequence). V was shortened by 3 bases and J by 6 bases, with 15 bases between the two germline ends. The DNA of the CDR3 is TGTGCCAGTAGTATTAACAGGGTGGTTGGCGAGCAGTACTTC. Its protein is CASSINRVVGEQYF.

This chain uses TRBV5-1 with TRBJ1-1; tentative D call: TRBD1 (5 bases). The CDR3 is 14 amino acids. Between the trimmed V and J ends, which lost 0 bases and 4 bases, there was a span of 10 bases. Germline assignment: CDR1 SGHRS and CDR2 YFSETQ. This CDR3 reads CASSLGGAGTEAFF. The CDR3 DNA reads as TGCGCCAGCAGCTTGGGTGGGGCTGGCACTGAAGCTTTCTTT.

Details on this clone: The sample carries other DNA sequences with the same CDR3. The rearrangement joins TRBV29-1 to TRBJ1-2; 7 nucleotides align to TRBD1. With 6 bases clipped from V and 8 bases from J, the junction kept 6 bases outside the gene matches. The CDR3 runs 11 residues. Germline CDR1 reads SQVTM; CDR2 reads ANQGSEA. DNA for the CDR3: TGCAGCGTCTTGACAGGGAAAGGCTACACCTTC. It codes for CSVLTGKGYTF.

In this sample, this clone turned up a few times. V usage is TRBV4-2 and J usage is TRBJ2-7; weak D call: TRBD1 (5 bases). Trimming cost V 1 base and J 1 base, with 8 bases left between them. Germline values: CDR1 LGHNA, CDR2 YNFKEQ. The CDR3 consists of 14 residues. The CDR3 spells CASSQASGSYEQYF. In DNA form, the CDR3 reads TGTGCCAGCAGCCAAGCGTCAGGGTCCTACGAGCAGTACTTC.

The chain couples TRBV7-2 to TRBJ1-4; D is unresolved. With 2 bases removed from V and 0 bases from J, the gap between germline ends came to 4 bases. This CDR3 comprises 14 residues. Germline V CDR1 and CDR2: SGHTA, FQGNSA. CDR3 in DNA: TGTGCCAGCAGCTTAACTGCAACTAATGAAAAACTGTTTTTT. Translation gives CASSLTATNEKLFF.

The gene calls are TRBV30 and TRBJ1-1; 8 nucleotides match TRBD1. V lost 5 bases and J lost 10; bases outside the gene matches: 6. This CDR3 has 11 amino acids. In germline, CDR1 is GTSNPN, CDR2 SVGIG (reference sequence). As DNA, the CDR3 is TGTGCCTGGGGCACTCAGGGGGCAGCTTTCTTT. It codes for CAWGTQGAAFF.

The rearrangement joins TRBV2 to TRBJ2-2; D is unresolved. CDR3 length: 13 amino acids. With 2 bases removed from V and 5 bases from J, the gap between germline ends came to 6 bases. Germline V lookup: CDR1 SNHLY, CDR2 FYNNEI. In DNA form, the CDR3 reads TGTGCCAGCAGTGAAATCGGAACCGGGGAGCTGTTTTTT. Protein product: CASSEIGTGELFF.

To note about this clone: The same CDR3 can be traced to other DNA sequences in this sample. CDR3 DNA sequence: TGTGCCTGGAGTCCCAGGGGCAATCAGCCCCAGCATTTT. Translated: CAWSPRGNQPQHF. The rearrangement joins TRBV30 to TRBJ1-5; D might be TRBD1 (5 bases). The germline V gene encodes CDR1 GTSNPN and CDR2 SVGIG (reference sequence). Trimming left V 2 bases short and J 2 bases short, with 7 bases between. There are 13 residues in the CDR3.

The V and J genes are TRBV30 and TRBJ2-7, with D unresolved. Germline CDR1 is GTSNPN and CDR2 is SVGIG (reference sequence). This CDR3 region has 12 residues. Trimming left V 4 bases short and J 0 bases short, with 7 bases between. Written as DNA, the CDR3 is TGTGCCTGGAAGGGAAGCTCCTACGAGCAGTACTTC. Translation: CAWKGSSYEQYF.

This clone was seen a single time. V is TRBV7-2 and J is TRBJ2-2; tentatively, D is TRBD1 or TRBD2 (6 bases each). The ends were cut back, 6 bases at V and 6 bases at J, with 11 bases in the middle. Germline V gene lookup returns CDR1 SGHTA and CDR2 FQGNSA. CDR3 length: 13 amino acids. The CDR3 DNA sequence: TGTGCCAGCAGACAGGGAGGAGCCGGGGAGCTGTTTTTT. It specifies CASRQGGAGELFF. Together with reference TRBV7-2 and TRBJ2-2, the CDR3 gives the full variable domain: GAGVSQSPSNKVTEKGKDVELRCDPISGHTALYWYRQSLGQGLEFLIYFQGNSAPDKSGLPSDRFSAERTGGSVSTLTIQRTQQEDSAVYLCASRQGGAGELFFGEGSRLTVL.

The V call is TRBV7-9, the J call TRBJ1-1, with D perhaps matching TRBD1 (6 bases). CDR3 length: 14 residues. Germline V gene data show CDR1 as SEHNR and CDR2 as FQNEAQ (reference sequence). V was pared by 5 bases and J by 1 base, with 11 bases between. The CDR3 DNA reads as TGTGCCAGCAGCCACAACAGGGAGAACACTGAAGCTTTCTTT. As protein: CASSHNRENTEAFF.

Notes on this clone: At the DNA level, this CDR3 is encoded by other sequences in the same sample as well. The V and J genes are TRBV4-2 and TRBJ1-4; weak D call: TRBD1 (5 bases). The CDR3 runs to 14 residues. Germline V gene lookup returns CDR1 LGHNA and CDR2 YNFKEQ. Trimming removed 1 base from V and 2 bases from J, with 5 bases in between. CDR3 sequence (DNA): TGTGCCAGCAGCCAAGGGGGGACTAATGAAAAACTGTTTTTT. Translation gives CASSQGGTNEKLFF.

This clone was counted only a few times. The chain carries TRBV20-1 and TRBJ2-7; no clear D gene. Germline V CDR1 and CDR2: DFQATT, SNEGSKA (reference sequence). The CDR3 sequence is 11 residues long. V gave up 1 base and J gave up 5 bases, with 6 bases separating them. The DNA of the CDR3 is TGCAGTGCTAGAGGGGATCACGAGCAGTACTTC. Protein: CSARGDHEQYF.

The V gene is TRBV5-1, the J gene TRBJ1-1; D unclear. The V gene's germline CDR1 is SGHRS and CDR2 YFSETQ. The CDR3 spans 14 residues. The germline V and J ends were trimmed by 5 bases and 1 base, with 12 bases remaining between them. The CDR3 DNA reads TGCGCCAGCAGTGGTTTTATGAGGAACACTGAAGCTTTCTTT. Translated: CASSGFMRNTEAFF.

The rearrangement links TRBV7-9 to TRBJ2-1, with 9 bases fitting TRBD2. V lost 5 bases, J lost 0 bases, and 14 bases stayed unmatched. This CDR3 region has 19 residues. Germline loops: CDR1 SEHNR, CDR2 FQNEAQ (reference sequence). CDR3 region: CASSHGTSWRTGSYNEQFF. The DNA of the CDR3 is TGTGCCAGCAGCCACGGGACTAGCTGGAGGACGGGCTCCTACAATGAGCAGTTCTTC.

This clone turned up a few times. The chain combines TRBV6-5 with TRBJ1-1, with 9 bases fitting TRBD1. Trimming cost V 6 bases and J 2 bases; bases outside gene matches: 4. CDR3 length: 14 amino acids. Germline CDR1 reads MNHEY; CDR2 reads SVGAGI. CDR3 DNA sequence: TGTGCCAGCAGCCGGACAGGGGTCAACACTGAAGCTTTCTTT. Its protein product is CASSRTGVNTEAFF.

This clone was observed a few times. The CDR3 DNA reads as TGTGCCAGCAGTGAATATATGTACACAGATACGCAGTATTTT. Encoded protein: CASSEYMYTDTQYF. This sequence joins TRBV6-1 and TRBJ2-3; D remains unclear. Germline V lookup: CDR1 MNHNS, CDR2 SASEGT. Trimming shortened V by 2 bases and J by 2 bases, and 8 bases separated the two germline ends. CDR3 length equals 14 residues.

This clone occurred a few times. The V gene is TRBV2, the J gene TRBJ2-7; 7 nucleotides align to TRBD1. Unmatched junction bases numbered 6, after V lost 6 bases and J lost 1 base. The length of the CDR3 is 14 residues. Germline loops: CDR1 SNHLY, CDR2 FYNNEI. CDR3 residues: CASRQGDGSYEQYF. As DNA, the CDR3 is TGTGCCAGCAGGCAGGGGGATGGTTCCTACGAGCAGTACTTC.

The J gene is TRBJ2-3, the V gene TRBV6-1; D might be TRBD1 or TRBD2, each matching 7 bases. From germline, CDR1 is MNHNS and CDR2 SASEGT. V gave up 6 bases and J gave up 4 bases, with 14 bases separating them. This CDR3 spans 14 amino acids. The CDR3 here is CASSPGGRADTQYF. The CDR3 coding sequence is TGTGCCAGCAGCCCAGGGGGGAGGGCAGATACGCAGTATTTT.

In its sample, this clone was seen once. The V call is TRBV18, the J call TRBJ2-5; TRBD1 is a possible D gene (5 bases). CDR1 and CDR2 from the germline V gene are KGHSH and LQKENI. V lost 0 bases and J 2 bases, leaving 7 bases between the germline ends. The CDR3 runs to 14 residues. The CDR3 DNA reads TGTGCCAGCTCACCACCGACAGTACAAGAGACCCAGTACTTC. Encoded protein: CASSPPTVQETQYF.

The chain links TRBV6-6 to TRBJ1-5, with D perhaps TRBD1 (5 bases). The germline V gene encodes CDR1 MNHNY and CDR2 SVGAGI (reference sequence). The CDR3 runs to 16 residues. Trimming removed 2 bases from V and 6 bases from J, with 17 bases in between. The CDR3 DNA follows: TGTGCCAGCAGTTACATGGGGACGGGGCTCTCTCAGCCCCAGCATTTT. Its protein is CASSYMGTGLSQPQHF.

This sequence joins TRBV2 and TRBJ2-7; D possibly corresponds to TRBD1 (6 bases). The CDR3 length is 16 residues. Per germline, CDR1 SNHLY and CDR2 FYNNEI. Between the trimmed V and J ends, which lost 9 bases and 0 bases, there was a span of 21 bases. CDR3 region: CASDLQGIRSSYEQYF. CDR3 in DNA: TGTGCCAGTGATCTACAGGGCATACGGAGCTCCTACGAGCAGTACTTC. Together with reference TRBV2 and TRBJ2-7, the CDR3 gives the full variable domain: EPEVTQTPSHQVTQMGQEVILRCVPISNHLYFYWYRQILGQKVEFLVSFYNNEISEKSEIFDDQFSVERPDGSNFTLKIRSTKLEDSAMYFCASDLQGIRSSYEQYFGPGTRLTVT.

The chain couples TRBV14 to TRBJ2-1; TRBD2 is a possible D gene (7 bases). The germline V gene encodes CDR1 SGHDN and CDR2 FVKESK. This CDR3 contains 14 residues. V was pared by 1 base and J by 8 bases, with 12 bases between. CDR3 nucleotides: TGTGCCAGCAGCCAAGGTCGGGGGGCGTATGAGCAGTTCTTC. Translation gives CASSQGRGAYEQFF.

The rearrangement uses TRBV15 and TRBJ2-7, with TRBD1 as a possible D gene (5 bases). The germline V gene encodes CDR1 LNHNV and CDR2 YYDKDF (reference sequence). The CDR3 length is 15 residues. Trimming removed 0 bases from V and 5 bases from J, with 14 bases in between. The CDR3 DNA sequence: TGTGCCACCAGCAGAGATCAGTCAGGGTTCGACGAGCAGTACTTC. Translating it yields CATSRDQSGFDEQYF.

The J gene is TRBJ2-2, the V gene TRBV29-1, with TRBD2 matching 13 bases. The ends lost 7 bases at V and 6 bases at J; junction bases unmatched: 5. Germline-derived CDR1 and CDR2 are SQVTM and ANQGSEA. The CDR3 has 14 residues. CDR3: CSGRLAGGPGELFF. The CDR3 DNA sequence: TGCAGCGGTCGACTAGCGGGGGGCCCCGGGGAGCTGTTTTTT.